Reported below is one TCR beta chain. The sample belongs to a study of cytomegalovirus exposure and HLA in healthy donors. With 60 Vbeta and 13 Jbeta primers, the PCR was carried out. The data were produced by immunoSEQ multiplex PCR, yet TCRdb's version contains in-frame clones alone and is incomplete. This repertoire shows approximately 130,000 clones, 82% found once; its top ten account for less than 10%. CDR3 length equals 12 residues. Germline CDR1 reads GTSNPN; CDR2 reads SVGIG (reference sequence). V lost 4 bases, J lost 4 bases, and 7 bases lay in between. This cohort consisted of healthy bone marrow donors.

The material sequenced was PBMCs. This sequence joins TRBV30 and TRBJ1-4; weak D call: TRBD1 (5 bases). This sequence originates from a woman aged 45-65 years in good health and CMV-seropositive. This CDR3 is CAWTGLNEKLFF. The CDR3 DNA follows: TGTGCCTGGACAGGGCTTAATGAAAAACTGTTTTTT. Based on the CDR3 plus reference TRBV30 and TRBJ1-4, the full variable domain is SQTIHQWPATLVQPVGSPLSLECTVEGTSNPNLYWYRQAAGRGLQLLFYSVGIGQISSEVPQNLSASRPQDRQFILSSKKLLLSDSGFYLCAWTGLNEKLFFGSGTQLSVL.